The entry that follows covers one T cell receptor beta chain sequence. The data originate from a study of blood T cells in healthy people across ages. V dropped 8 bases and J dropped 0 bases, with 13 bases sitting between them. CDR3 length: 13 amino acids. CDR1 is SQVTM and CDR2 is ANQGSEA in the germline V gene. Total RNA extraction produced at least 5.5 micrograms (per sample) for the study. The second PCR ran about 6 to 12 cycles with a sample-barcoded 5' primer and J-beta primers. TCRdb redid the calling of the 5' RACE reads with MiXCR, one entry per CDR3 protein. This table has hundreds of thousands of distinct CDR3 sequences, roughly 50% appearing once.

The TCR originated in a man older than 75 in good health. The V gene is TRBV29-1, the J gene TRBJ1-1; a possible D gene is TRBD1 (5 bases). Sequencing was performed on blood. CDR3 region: CSSRLGVNTEAFF. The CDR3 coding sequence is TGCAGCTCTCGACTAGGGGTGAACACTGAAGCTTTCTTT.